This T cell receptor beta chain was identified during a study of blood T cell repertoires in COVID-19. The CDR3 is 17 residues long. In germline, CDR1 is SGHRS, CDR2 YFSETQ. V gave up 4 bases and J gave up 7 bases; unmatched junction bases: 15. The method was immunoSEQ multiplex PCR; TCRdb's version includes in-frame clones alone and lacks a portion of them. The table lists approximately 290,000 clones, roughly 87% of them singletons. This clonotype was obtained from a man between 18 and 29 years old with active or convalescent COVID-19. Sequenced: peripheral blood. V gene TRBV5-1 combines with J gene TRBJ1-4; 8 bases agree with TRBD1. CDR3 coding DNA: TGCGCCAGCAGCCGCGGACAGGGAATTGTCGTTAGTGAAAAACTGTTTTTT. This translates into CASSRGQGIVVSEKLFF.